A single sample is the source of the 23 T cell receptor beta chains below, sequenced in a study of T cell repertoires in cytomegalovirus infection. A single record per CDR3 protein comes from TCRdb applying MiXCR to the reads. The table records about 310,000 distinct CDR3 sequences, about 25% of them present only once. Their cognate antigens are unknown. The sequencing used cultured PBMCs, collected from culture after CMV antigen stimulation. The receptors derive from a human donor in good health (CMV status not recorded). Some clones in this sample may be carry-over from other donors' samples.

This clonotype showed up many times. The chain uses TRBV28 and TRBJ2-6, with TRBD1 identical over 8 bases. CDR3 length: 16 residues. Germline lookup yields CDR1 MDHEN and CDR2 SYDVKM. Trimming removed 5 bases from V and 4 bases from J; junction bases left unmatched: 7. CDR3 DNA: TGTGCCAGCAGTCCCCAGGGGGCGAGGGGGGCCAACGTCCTGACTTTC. Translating it yields CASSPQGARGANVLTF.

The CDR3: CASSEGLGRTSGPSAYEQYF. In DNA form, the CDR3 reads TGTGCCAGCAGTGAAGGTTTGGGGAGGACTAGCGGGCCCTCCGCCTACGAGCAGTACTTC. The chain employs TRBV2 and TRBJ2-7, with TRBD2 identical over 11 bases. From germline, CDR1 is SNHLY and CDR2 FYNNEI. V shed 1 base, J shed 2 bases, and the junction held 16 bases outside the gene matches. The CDR3 consists of 20 residues.

J is TRBJ1-1 and V is TRBV4-1; D uncertain. V lost 0 bases to trimming and J lost 1 base, with 3 bases between them. Germline values: CDR1 MGHRA, CDR2 YSYEKL. The CDR3 contains 13 residues. CDR3 protein: CASSQDTNTEAFF. The CDR3 nucleotides are TGCGCCAGCAGCCAAGACACGAACACTGAAGCTTTCTTT.

In this sample, this clonotype turned up a few times. V usage is TRBV7-2 and J usage is TRBJ1-5; no definite D call. Germline V gene data show CDR1 as SGHTA and CDR2 as FQGNSA. This CDR3 region has 14 residues. The ends were cut back, 1 base at V and 7 bases at J, with 11 bases in the middle. CDR3: CASSLELLIQPQHF. The CDR3 DNA reads as TGTGCCAGCAGCTTAGAGCTCTTGATACAGCCCCAGCATTTT.

This clonotype was observed a few times. The chain uses TRBV7-9 and TRBJ2-5, with 11 positions matching TRBD2. Germline V gene lookup returns CDR1 SEHNR and CDR2 FQNEAQ (reference sequence). V lost 5 bases and J lost 2; bases outside the gene matches: 4. This CDR3 comprises 15 residues. The DNA for the CDR3 is TGTGCCAGCAGCGGACTAGCGGGTACACAAGAGACCCAGTACTTC. The encoded protein is CASSGLAGTQETQYF.

This clonotype showed up just a few times. The CDR3 sequence is CASSLARTGTTNSPLHF. CDR3 in DNA: TGCGCCAGCAGCCTAGCTAGGACAGGTACCACTAATTCACCCCTCCACTTT. V usage is TRBV4-1 and J usage is TRBJ1-6; 7 bases fit TRBD1. The CDR3 is made up of 17 amino acids. CDR1 MGHRA and CDR2 YSYEKL come from the germline V gene. J lost 6 bases, V lost 4 bases, and 12 bases had no gene match.

This clonotype has just a few counts. The chain carries TRBV7-9 and TRBJ1-1; D not certain. V dropped 2 bases and J dropped 2 bases, with 9 bases sitting between them. Germline V gene lookup returns CDR1 SEHNR and CDR2 FQNEAQ (reference sequence). The CDR3 extends over 14 amino acids. CDR3 sequence reads: CASSLPPSNTEAFF. DNA for the CDR3: TGTGCCAGCAGCTTACCCCCTTCCAACACTGAAGCTTTCTTT.

This clonotype has more than one count but fewer than ten. The rearrangement links TRBV6-1 to TRBJ2-7; TRBD2 aligns across 12 bases. This CDR3 contains 14 residues. The germline gives CDR1 MNHNS, CDR2 SASEGT. V was pared by 6 bases and J by 2 bases, with 2 bases of the junction left unmatched. CDR3 coding DNA: TGTGCCAGCAGGGGACTAGCGGGTACCTACGAGCAGTACTTC. This encodes CASRGLAGTYEQYF.

This clonotype has ten or more counts. The chain has TRBV7-8 and TRBJ2-1; D gene unclear. The CDR3 extends over 11 amino acids. CDR1 is SGHVS and CDR2 is FQNEAQ in the germline V gene. Deletions cut 1 base from V and 8 bases from J, with 3 bases between. DNA for the CDR3: TGTGCCAGCAGCTTAGTCGATGAGCAGTTCTTC. Its translation: CASSLVDEQFF.

The chain uses TRBV7-9 and TRBJ1-1; TRBD1 matches 9 bases. Germline CDR1 and CDR2: SEHNR and FQNEAQ (reference sequence). With V trimmed by 6 bases and J by 4 bases, 12 bases remained unmatched. The CDR3 is 16 residues long. The CDR3 spells CASRPHPGTGSTEAFF. In DNA form, the CDR3 reads TGTGCCAGCAGGCCACATCCCGGGACAGGGAGCACTGAAGCTTTCTTT.

V usage is TRBV6-5 and J usage is TRBJ2-1; TRBD2 matches at 9 bases. V lost 10 bases and J lost 10; bases outside the gene matches: 11. The V gene's germline CDR1 is MNHEY and CDR2 SVGAGI. There are 13 residues in the CDR3. The CDR3 loop is CATGLAGWGEQFF. For the CDR3, the DNA is TGTGCCACTGGGCTAGCGGGATGGGGAGAGCAGTTCTTC.

This clonotype was seen a few times. CDR3 DNA sequence: TGCAGCTTCTCCGAGGGGGCGAGTTTGGGTGGCTACACCTTC. It is translated as CSFSEGASLGGYTF. The chain combines TRBV29-1 with TRBJ1-2, with 7 bases that match TRBD1. Looked up from germline, CDR1 is SQVTM and CDR2 is ANQGSEA. Unmatched junction bases numbered 16, after V lost 8 bases and J lost 7 bases. The CDR3 loop spans 14 amino acids.

In its sample, this clonotype was seen a few times. This chain uses TRBV12-3 or TRBV12-4 with TRBJ2-2; TRBD2 matches at 9 bases. V lost 5 bases, J lost 6 bases, and 4 bases stayed unmatched. CDR3 length: 14 residues. The CDR3, as DNA: TGTGCCAGCAGTCGAAGGACTAGCGCCGGGGAGCTGTTTTTT. Its translation: CASSRRTSAGELFF.

This clonotype was picked up a small number of times. The CDR3 sequence: CASTERRVVLEQYF. The CDR3 DNA sequence: TGTGCCAGCACAGAACGTCGGGTAGTCCTCGAGCAGTACTTC. The V call is TRBV6-2 or TRBV6-3, the J call TRBJ2-7; D call uncertain. The CDR3 is made up of 14 amino acids. Per the germline V gene, CDR1 is MNHEY and CDR2 is SVGEGT. Trimming left V 7 bases short and J 6 bases short, with 19 bases between.

In its sample, this clonotype was seen once. The chain employs TRBV19 and TRBJ2-1, with D uncertain. This CDR3 spans 12 amino acids. Looked up from germline, CDR1 is LNHDA and CDR2 is SQIVND (reference sequence). Trimming took off 5 bases at V and 8 bases at J, with 10 bases between the two ends. CDR3 amino acids: CASSAQVYEQFF. As DNA, the CDR3 is TGTGCCAGTAGTGCGCAGGTCTATGAGCAGTTCTTC.

Concerning this clonotype itself: A junction end diverges from the germline sequence, so it may reflect a read error. The gene calls are TRBV27 and TRBJ1-5, with a tentative D call TRBD1 (5 bases). Germline V gene data show CDR1 as MNHEY and CDR2 as SMNVEV (reference sequence). The CDR3 is 15 amino acids. The CDR3 DNA sequence: TGTGCCAGCAGTTTATTTTCGAGGGGAACTCAGCCCCAGCCTTTT. It yields the protein CASSLFSRGTQPQPF.

This rearrangement joins TRBV12-3 or TRBV12-4 to TRBJ2-2; 10 bases fit TRBD2. The length of the CDR3 is 16 residues. J was trimmed by 4 bases and V by 4 bases; bases with no gene match: 6. The CDR3 region is CASSWSGRVITGELFF. The CDR3 DNA is TGTGCCAGCAGTTGGAGCGGGAGGGTGATCACCGGGGAGCTGTTTTTT.

This clonotype was detected many times. V usage is TRBV6-1 and J usage is TRBJ2-1; 7 bases line up with TRBD1. The CDR3 consists of 15 residues. Trimming cost V 5 bases and J 4 bases; bases outside gene matches: 8. CDR1 and CDR2 (germline): MNHNS, SASEGT. The CDR3 DNA sequence: TGTGCCAGCAGTCGGACAGGCTTCCTTTACAATGAGCAGTTCTTC. This translates into CASSRTGFLYNEQFF.

The chain employs TRBV6-2 or TRBV6-3 and TRBJ2-1, with 7 positions matching TRBD2. From germline, CDR1 is MNHEY and CDR2 SVGEGT. The junction had 2 bases not matched to a gene; V was cut back by 6 bases and J by 6 bases. The CDR3 extends over 12 amino acids. The CDR3 region is CASSSGTNEQFF. The CDR3 coding sequence is TGTGCCAGCAGCAGCGGGACCAATGAGCAGTTCTTC.

The gene calls are TRBV7-2 and TRBJ1-1; D might be TRBD1 (6 bases). In germline, CDR1 is SGHTA, CDR2 FQGNSA. This CDR3 spans 14 amino acids. Trimming left V 7 bases short and J 5 bases short, with 17 bases between. For the CDR3, the DNA is TGTGCCAGCACCTCCCGGGGGCCGTGGACTGAAGCTTTCTTT. This sequence encodes CASTSRGPWTEAFF. Full variable domain (missing parts from reference TRBV7-2 and TRBJ1-1): GAGVSQSPSNKVTEKGKDVELRCDPISGHTALYWYRQSLGQGLEFLIYFQGNSAPDKSGLPSDRFSAERTGGSVSTLTIQRTQQEDSAVYLCASTSRGPWTEAFFGQGTRLTVV.

The chain is built from TRBV18 and TRBJ2-1, with 9 bases identical to TRBD2. After removal of 4 bases from V and 3 bases from J, the junction contained 7 bases not matched to a gene. The germline V gene encodes CDR1 KGHSH and CDR2 LQKENI. The CDR3 totals 16 residues. CDR3 residues: CASSLIAGANYNEQFF. DNA of the CDR3: TGTGCCAGCTCACTCATAGCGGGAGCCAACTACAATGAGCAGTTCTTC.

This clonotype was recorded many times. Written as DNA, the CDR3 is TGTGCCAGCAGCCCCCCCAGGGACTATGGCTACACCTTC. It encodes CASSPPRDYGYTF. V gene TRBV7-2 combines with J gene TRBJ1-2; tentatively, D is TRBD1 (5 bases). The CDR3 runs 13 residues. Trimming cost V 5 bases and J 3 bases, with 10 bases left between them. The germline V gene has CDR1 SGHTA and CDR2 FQGNSA.

The sample holds many counts of this clonotype. J is TRBJ1-1 and V is TRBV28, with D perhaps matching TRBD1 (6 bases). This CDR3 is built from 14 residues. Germline CDR1 and CDR2: MDHEN and SYDVKM. Trimming removed 7 bases at V and 3 bases at J, with 15 bases between. CDR3 nucleotides: TGTGCCAGCACCACAGGGACGTGGGACACTGAAGCTTTCTTT. Residues: CASTTGTWDTEAFF.